The 20 T cell receptor beta chains below all came from one sample that was sequenced in a study of molecular identifiers for immune sequencing clone quantification (dated by TCRdb to 2016 to 2018). Libraries were built with PCR. Sequenced using an Illumina HiSeq 4000. TCRdb reprocessed the public reads (quality trimming at Q25 with fastp, clone calling with MiXCR) and kept in-frame beta chains. Under each unique CDR3 protein, matching rows form one entry showing the most common genes and DNA. The sample profile shows 100,000 or so distinct CDR3 sequences; 21% of them were found once. The ten largest account for 0.85% to 1.2% of the sample. Source material: naive CD8+ T cells from blood, with Jurkat cell RNA spiked in. The cell subset or site label, as the study defines it: FACS-sorted CD8+CD4-CCR7+CD45RA+ naive T cells. The receptors stem from a human donor in good health. Some libraries in this study had Jurkat cell RNA spiked in.

This clonotype has a handful of counts. The CDR3: CASSQGGTSSYNEQFF. DNA for the CDR3: TGTGCCAGCAGCCAAGGTGGGACTAGCTCCTACAATGAGCAGTTCTTC. The rearrangement uses TRBV4-2 and TRBJ2-1; the match to TRBD2 covers 8 bases. The J segment lost 0 bases and the V segment lost 1 base, leaving 2 bases of the junction unmatched. Germline V gene data show CDR1 as LGHNA and CDR2 as YNFKEQ. CDR3 length: 16 amino acids.

Ten or more counts support this clonotype. This chain connects TRBV20-1 to TRBJ1-1, with a possible D match to TRBD1 (5 bases). V lost 0 bases and J 4 bases, leaving 15 bases between the germline ends. The CDR3 loop spans 15 amino acids. Germline CDR1 reads DFQATT; CDR2 reads SNEGSKA (reference sequence). CDR3 DNA: TGCAGTGCTAGAGATCTCCGGGGGTCTAGCACTGAAGCTTTCTTT. Its translation: CSARDLRGSSTEAFF.

This clonotype was seen many times. The chain links TRBV12-5 to TRBJ2-2; 7 bases line up with TRBD1. The CDR3 is made up of 15 amino acids. Trimming took 7 bases from V and 0 from J; bases not matched to a gene: 5. The V gene's germline CDR1 is LGHNT and CDR2 FRNRAP. CDR3 region: CASAPGTANTGELFF. CDR3 nucleotides: TGTGCTAGTGCCCCGGGGACAGCGAACACCGGGGAGCTGTTTTTT. The full variable domain, rest sourced from reference TRBV12-5 and TRBJ2-2, is DARVTQTPRHKVTEMGQEVTMRCQPILGHNTVFWYRQTMMQGLELLAYFRNRAPLDDSGMPKDRFSAEMPDATLATLKIQPSEPRDSAVYFCASAPGTANTGELFFGEGSRLTVL.

About this clonotype: A clone one base away is much larger, so this may be a read error. V and J are TRBV6-2 or TRBV6-3 and TRBJ1-5, with D unclear. The CDR3 spans 14 residues. V dropped 2 bases and J dropped 6 bases, with 11 bases sitting between them. Germline CDR1 reads MNHEY; CDR2 reads SVGEGT. The CDR3 DNA follows: TGTGCCAGCAGTTACACGGCGATCGGTCAGCCCCAGCATTTT. Its translation is CASSYTAIGQPQHF.

This clonotype was counted at least ten times. The CDR3 protein is CASSYLAQVEQYF. DNA for the CDR3: TGTGCCAGCAGTTACTTGGCCCAGGTAGAGCAGTACTTC. This chain joins TRBV6-2 or TRBV6-3 and TRBJ2-7; D unclear. The V and J ends lost 1 base and 7 bases respectively, with 11 bases between them. The CDR3 is 13 residues long. Germline V lookup: CDR1 MNHEY, CDR2 SVGEGT.

This clonotype appeared many times. The J gene is TRBJ2-3, the V gene TRBV3-1; TRBD1 is a possible D gene (5 bases). The CDR3 consists of 15 residues. V gave up 2 bases and J gave up 6 bases, with 15 bases separating them. From germline, CDR1 is LGHDT and CDR2 YNNKEL (reference sequence). The CDR3 DNA reads TGTGCCAGCAGCCAAACGGGCGGAGCAGGGGATACGCAGTATTTT. This gives the protein CASSQTGGAGDTQYF.

This clonotype was counted a few times. The J gene is TRBJ2-2, the V gene TRBV6-2 or TRBV6-3; D possibly matches TRBD1 or TRBD2 (6 bases each). CDR1 is MNHEY, CDR2 SVGEGT, per germline. The CDR3 consists of 14 residues. V was clipped by 2 bases and J by 7 bases, with 11 bases between them. The CDR3 spells CASSYGGGGGELFF. The CDR3 coding sequence is TGTGCCAGCAGTTACGGAGGGGGAGGCGGGGAGCTGTTTTTT.

This clonotype was detected many times. The chain links TRBV27 to TRBJ2-3; weak D call: TRBD2 (6 bases). The V gene's germline CDR1 is MNHEY and CDR2 SMNVEV (reference sequence). The germline V and J ends were trimmed by 5 bases and 0 bases, with 18 bases remaining between them. The CDR3 covers 17 residues. CDR3 region: CASSLLTGGVSTDTQYF. In DNA, the CDR3 is TGTGCCAGCAGTCTACTAACTGGCGGGGTCAGCACAGATACGCAGTATTTT.

This clonotype has a count of ten or more. The chain employs TRBV27 and TRBJ2-1; 8 bases are shared with TRBD2. V lost 5 bases, J lost 3 bases, and 15 bases stayed unmatched. Germline loops: CDR1 MNHEY, CDR2 SMNVEV (reference sequence). CDR3 length equals 18 residues. CDR3 bases: TGTGCCAGCAGTCTATGGGGCCCGGGGGGGCTGAACTACAATGAGCAGTTCTTC. It specifies CASSLWGPGGLNYNEQFF.

As to this clonotype: The conserved final phenylalanine or tryptophan is absent from the CDR3, which likely points to a read error. This rearrangement joins TRBV20-1 to TRBJ2-3; perhaps TRBD1 as D (6 bases). Trimming left V 6 bases short and J 0 bases short, with 10 bases between. The V gene's germline CDR1 is DFQATT and CDR2 SNEGSKA (reference sequence). The length of the CDR3 is 13 residues. Written as DNA, the CDR3 is TGCAGTGCCCCGGGACAAAGCACAGATACGCAGTATCTT. Encoded protein: CSAPGQSTDTQYL.

Notes on this clonotype: Possible read error: a much larger clone is one base away. V gene TRBV4-3 combines with J gene TRBJ2-7, with D perhaps given as TRBD1 or TRBD2 (5 bases each). This CDR3 region has 13 residues. From germline, CDR1 is LGHNA and CDR2 YSLEER. The CDR3 region is CASSQEDRGELYF. The CDR3 bases are TGCGCCAGCAGCCAAGAAGACCGGGGCGAGCTGTACTTC.

This clonotype was seen many times. V and J are TRBV11-2 and TRBJ2-1; 9 bases agree with TRBD2. Looked up from germline, CDR1 is SGHAT and CDR2 is FQNNGV. The length of the CDR3 is 15 residues. V was clipped by 6 bases and J by 5 bases; unmatched bases: 8. CDR3 region: CASSSLASGDNEQFF. CDR3 nucleotides: TGTGCCAGCAGTTCCCTGGCTAGCGGGGACAATGAGCAGTTCTTC.

In this sample, this clonotype turned up a few times. The V call is TRBV9, the J call TRBJ1-2; D not resolved. There are 13 residues in the CDR3. V dropped 4 bases and J dropped 4 bases, with 11 bases sitting between them. Germline CDR1 SGDLS, CDR2 YYNGEE. The CDR3 DNA reads TGTGCCAGCAGCTCAGGATCTGTCTATGGCTACACCTTC. This encodes CASSSGSVYGYTF.

Of note for this clonotype: A much larger clone lies one base from this, so it may be a read error. It is likely a read error, because the conserved phenylalanine at the end of the CDR3 is missing. The genes are TRBV9 and TRBJ1-5, with D possibly being TRBD1 (5 bases). CDR3 size: 15 residues. Trimming took off 0 bases at V and 4 bases at J, with 11 bases between the two ends. Germline-derived CDR1 and CDR2 are SGDLS and YYNGEE. In DNA, the CDR3 is TGTGCCAGCAGCGTAGATGGACACGTAAATCAGCCCCAGCATCTT. It codes for CASSVDGHVNQPQHL.

This clonotype turned up a few times. A read error is possible here, since a much larger clone lies one base away. V is TRBV12-3 or TRBV12-4 and J is TRBJ2-5; either TRBD1 or TRBD2 may supply D (6 bases each). There are 14 residues in the CDR3. CDR3 sequence: CASSPAGGREIQYF. CDR3 DNA sequence: TGTGCCAGCAGTCCCGCTGGGGGGCGAGAGATCCAGTACTTC.

This clonotype has at least ten counts. CDR3 sequence reads: CASSLVQDHSYTF. The CDR3 DNA is TGTGCCAGCAGCTTAGTACAGGACCATTCCTACACCTTC. This chain connects TRBV7-9 to TRBJ1-2; maybe TRBD1 (5 bases). This CDR3 spans 13 amino acids. CDR1 and CDR2 from the germline V gene are SEHNR and FQNEAQ (reference sequence). V was cut by 1 base and J by 10 bases, with 13 bases left in between.

This chain joins TRBV18 and TRBJ2-5, with 8 nucleotides matching TRBD2. This CDR3 region has 15 residues. Germline assignment: CDR1 KGHSH and CDR2 LQKENI. Unmatched junction bases numbered 12, after V lost 8 bases and J lost 4 bases. The CDR3 region is CASTDTSGYGETQYF. DNA of the CDR3: TGTGCCAGCACTGATACTAGCGGATATGGAGAGACCCAGTACTTC.

This clonotype has ten or more counts. This chain uses TRBV28 with TRBJ2-3; D might be TRBD1 or TRBD2, each matching 5 bases. The CDR3 totals 14 residues. The V and J ends lost 3 bases and 6 bases respectively, with 13 bases between them. CDR1 and CDR2 (germline): MDHEN, SYDVKM. The CDR3 sequence is CASSFPGTTDTQYF. The CDR3 DNA is TGTGCCAGCAGTTTTCCAGGGACGACGGATACGCAGTATTTT.

This clonotype was observed a handful of times. V and J are TRBV3-1 and TRBJ2-1; no firm D call. In germline, CDR1 is LGHDT, CDR2 YNNKEL (reference sequence). This CDR3 comprises 16 residues. V was pared by 1 base and J by 0 bases, with 10 bases between. The CDR3 spells CASSQGTRSSYNEQFF. In DNA, the CDR3 is TGTGCCAGCAGCCAAGGGACGCGCAGCTCCTACAATGAGCAGTTCTTC.

Concerning this clonotype itself: This may be a read error, as it is one base from a much larger clone. The rearrangement joins TRBV20-1 to TRBJ2-7; tentatively, D is TRBD1 or TRBD2 (5 bases each). Trimming took off 3 bases at V and 0 bases at J, with 15 bases between the two ends. This CDR3 is 15 amino acids long. Germline CDR1 reads DFQATT; CDR2 reads SNEGSKA (reference sequence). CDR3 nucleotide sequence: TGCAGTGCTAGTGACGGCCCAGGGAGCTCCTACGAGCAGTACTTC. It codes for CSASDGPGSSYEQYF.